One and the same sample provided the 14 T cell receptor beta chains below, sequenced in a study of cytotoxic CD8 clonotypes in ibrutinib-treated CLL. Sequencing was performed with immunoSEQ multiplex PCR; in TCRdb, only in-frame clones are kept and a portion is missing. The top ten clones hold approximately 15% of a sample with a few hundred thousand clones, roughly 74% of them seen once. Sequenced here: PBMCs, sampled after 24 months of ibrutinib treatment. The receptors derive from a human donor with chronic lymphocytic leukemia.

The chain employs TRBV28 and TRBJ2-1; 7 positions agree with TRBD1. The V gene's germline CDR1 is MDHEN and CDR2 SYDVKM. The CDR3 contains 16 residues. V was pared by 5 bases and J by 5 bases, with 12 bases of the junction left unmatched. Here the CDR3 DNA reads TGTGCCAGCAGTCCCCCCACAGGGGCTCCCAACAATGAGCAGTTCTTC. It is translated as CASSPPTGAPNNEQFF.

The chain recombines TRBV27 with TRBJ2-3, with TRBD1 identical over 10 bases. The V and J ends lost 4 bases and 4 bases, in that order; junction bases with no gene match: 5. The germline gives CDR1 MNHEY, CDR2 SMNVEV (reference sequence). The CDR3 is 15 residues long. This chain's CDR3 is CASSYWDRGSDTQYF. The CDR3, as DNA: TGTGCCAGCAGTTACTGGGACAGGGGTTCAGATACGCAGTATTTT.

The J gene is TRBJ1-4, the V gene TRBV11-2; TRBD1 aligns across 10 bases. V gave up 5 bases and J gave up 5 bases; unmatched junction bases: 2. Germline CDR1 reads SGHAT; CDR2 reads FQNNGV. The length of the CDR3 is 14 residues. The chain's CDR3 is CASSQGQGNEKLFF. The CDR3 nucleotides read TGTGCCAGCAGCCAGGGACAGGGGAATGAAAAACTGTTTTTT.

This clone was observed a few times. The chain employs TRBV11-3 and TRBJ2-7, with 8 bases matching TRBD2. The germline CDR1 and CDR2 sequences are SGHNT and YENEEA. V dropped 5 bases and J dropped 0; count of bases not matched to a gene: 6. The length of the CDR3 is 15 residues. CDR3 in DNA: TGTGCCAGCAGCCCGGGGGGGGGACCCTCCTACGAGCAGTACTTC. Protein sequence: CASSPGGGPSYEQYF.

The chain employs TRBV19 and TRBJ2-6; D is uncertain. Per the germline V gene, CDR1 is LNHDA and CDR2 is SQIVND (reference sequence). Trimming removed 5 bases from V and 0 bases from J, with 2 bases in between. This CDR3 is built from 13 residues. The CDR3 loop reads CASSDSGANVLTF. The DNA of the CDR3 is TGTGCCAGTAGTGACTCTGGGGCCAACGTCCTGACTTTC.

This clone was counted once. This sequence joins TRBV10-3 and TRBJ2-7; D is perhaps TRBD1 or TRBD2 (5 bases each). The germline V gene has CDR1 ENHRY and CDR2 SYGVKD. The CDR3 loop spans 13 amino acids. With 4 bases removed from V and 6 bases from J, the gap between germline ends came to 13 bases. CDR3 bases: TGTGCCATCAGTGTGCAAGCGAGGGGCGAGCAGTACTTC. Protein sequence: CAISVQARGEQYF.

This chain uses TRBV12-5 with TRBJ2-1; D assignment may be TRBD1 or TRBD2 (5 bases each). In germline, CDR1 is LGHNT, CDR2 FRNRAP. V lost 7 bases to trimming and J lost 1 base, with 14 bases between them. The CDR3 is 15 amino acids. As DNA, the CDR3 is TGTGCTAGTGCGAAAGGGGACCCTTCCTACAATGAGCAGTTCTTC. Translation gives CASAKGDPSYNEQFF. Based on the CDR3 plus reference TRBV12-5 and TRBJ2-1, the full variable domain is DARVTQTPRHKVTEMGQEVTMRCQPILGHNTVFWYRQTMMQGLELLAYFRNRAPLDDSGMPKDRFSAEMPDATLATLKIQPSEPRDSAVYFCASAKGDPSYNEQFFGPGTRLTVL.

The V call is TRBV4-1, the J call TRBJ2-4, with D tentatively TRBD1 (8 bases). The CDR3 loop spans 15 amino acids. V was cut by 4 bases and J by 5 bases, with 15 bases left in between. The germline V gene has CDR1 MGHRA and CDR2 YSYEKL. CDR3 DNA: TGCGCCAGCAGCCCCAACAGGGGGGGTCAAAACATTCAGTACTTC. Translating gives CASSPNRGGQNIQYF.

The CDR3 region has the DNA TGTGCCAGCACACTACGGGGGACAGGGATGAGATATGGCTACACCTTC. Amino acids: CASTLRGTGMRYGYTF. J is TRBJ1-2 and V is TRBV27; 9 bases agree with TRBD1. Trimming took 7 bases from V and 5 from J; bases not matched to a gene: 14. The CDR3 length is 16 residues. Per germline, CDR1 MNHEY and CDR2 SMNVEV (reference sequence).

The chain has TRBV9 and TRBJ2-7; 9 positions agree with TRBD1. Germline CDR1 SGDLS, CDR2 YYNGEE. The CDR3 runs 15 residues. Losses at the gene ends were 0 bases for V and 1 base for J; bases not matched to a gene: 2. The CDR3 bases are TGTGCCAGCAGCGTAGGGACAGGGGCTTCCTACGAGCAGTACTTC. Translated, it gives CASSVGTGASYEQYF.

The gene calls are TRBV7-2 and TRBJ2-7; D remains unclear. This CDR3 has 11 amino acids. Trimming stripped 4 bases from V and 6 bases from J, with 7 bases between. Germline loops: CDR1 SGHTA, CDR2 FQGNSA. CDR3 sequence reads: CASSYKTEQYF. CDR3 DNA sequence: TGTGCCAGCAGCTACAAGACCGAGCAGTACTTC.

The chain recombines TRBV19 with TRBJ2-7; no clear D gene. Germline V gene data show CDR1 as LNHDA and CDR2 as SQIVND (reference sequence). The CDR3 spans 13 residues. V lost 5 bases to trimming and J lost 1 base, with 9 bases between them. The CDR3 DNA sequence: TGTGCCAGTAGTTATAGGGCATCCTACGAGCAGTACTTC. Translated: CASSYRASYEQYF. Looking up the rest from reference TRBV19 and TRBJ2-7 gives the full variable domain: DGGITQSPKYLFRKEGQNVTLSCEQNLNHDAMYWYRQDPGQGLRLIYYSQIVNDFQKGDIAEGYSVSREKKESFPLTVTSAQKNPTAFYLCASSYRASYEQYFGPGTRLTVT.

The rearrangement uses TRBV7-6 and TRBJ2-3; tentatively, D is TRBD2 (5 bases). V was cut by 0 bases and J by 3 bases, with 10 bases left in between. Germline V lookup: CDR1 SGHVS, CDR2 FNYEAQ. The CDR3 totals 15 residues. CDR3 sequence (DNA): TGTGCCAGCAGCTTAGCGGCAGAGGGTACAGATACGCAGTATTTT. This gives the protein CASSLAAEGTDTQYF.

J is TRBJ2-3 and V is TRBV19; 11 bases map to TRBD2. Germline V gene sequence: CDR1 LNHDA, CDR2 SQIVND (reference sequence). The V gene end was trimmed by 5 bases and the J gene end by 3 bases; junction bases not matched to a gene: 13. CDR3 length: 18 residues. Here the CDR3 reads CASSLYQSTSGMTDTQYF. The CDR3 DNA is TGTGCCAGTAGTCTTTATCAATCGACTAGCGGGATGACAGATACGCAGTATTTT.